A single sample is the source of the 22 T cell receptor beta chains below, sequenced in a study of blood T cell repertoires in COVID-19. Clones were read by immunoSEQ multiplex PCR, and TCRdb kept only the in-frame ones, dropping some. The sample includes 310,000 or so clones, roughly 92% of them seen just once. The source material was peripheral blood. These receptors all come from a woman aged 25 to 45 with COVID-19, enrolled during active disease.

V usage is TRBV29-1 and J usage is TRBJ1-1; weak D call: TRBD1 (5 bases). There are 15 residues in the CDR3. V lost 5 bases and J lost 4, with 20 bases in between. Germline V gene data show CDR1 as SQVTM and CDR2 as ANQGSEA. The CDR3 DNA follows: TGCAGCGTTCCTAAGCCTCTAAGCGGGGGCACTGAAGCTTTCTTT. It is translated as CSVPKPLSGGTEAFF.

CDR3 DNA: TGTGCCAGCAGCCCGAATAGCGGGAGGGCGGGAGAGACCCAGTACTTC. As protein: CASSPNSGRAGETQYF. This rearrangement joins TRBV2 to TRBJ2-5; 11 bases map to TRBD2. Trimming at V came to 6 bases and at J to 4 bases, leaving 10 bases not matched to a gene. The length of the CDR3 is 16 residues. Per germline, CDR1 SNHLY and CDR2 FYNNEI.

The V and J genes are TRBV27 and TRBJ1-4; perhaps TRBD1 as D (5 bases). The V gene lost 1 base and the J gene lost 10 bases, with 13 bases spanning the gap. Germline V gives CDR1 MNHEY, CDR2 SMNVEV (reference sequence). The length of the CDR3 is 14 residues. This CDR3 reads CASSLFNAGGKLFF. The CDR3 DNA reads TGTGCCAGCAGTTTATTCAACGCGGGGGGAAAACTGTTTTTT. Full variable domain (remainder filled in from reference TRBV27 and TRBJ1-4): EAQVTQNPRYLITVTGKKLTVTCSQNMNHEYMSWYRQDPGLGLRQIYYSMNVEVTDKGDVPEGYKVSRKEKRNFPLILESPSPNQTSLYFCASSLFNAGGKLFFGSGTQLSVL.

In its sample, this clone was seen once. The chain carries TRBV4-2 and TRBJ2-7; TRBD1 agrees at 7 bases. V lost 0 bases and J lost 4; bases outside the gene matches: 6. Germline V CDR1 and CDR2: LGHNA, YNFKEQ. The CDR3 is made up of 15 amino acids. The CDR3 region has the DNA TGTGCCAGCAGCCAAGATTTAGGGGGCCAGTACGAGCAGTACTTC. It translates to CASSQDLGGQYEQYF.

The chain is built from TRBV30 and TRBJ2-2; D is ambiguous. Trimming left V 0 bases short and J 4 bases short, with 9 bases between. This CDR3 comprises 14 residues. CDR1 GTSNPN and CDR2 SVGIG come from the germline V gene (reference sequence). The DNA of the CDR3 is TGTGCCTGGAGTGTAAGCCTTCTCACCGGGGAGCTGTTTTTT. Translated: CAWSVSLLTGELFF.

DNA of the CDR3: TGTGCCACCCGGGACAGGGTAGGGATAAACAATCAGCCCCAGCATTTT. Translated: CATRDRVGINNQPQHF. The chain combines TRBV10-3 with TRBJ1-5; 9 nucleotides line up with TRBD1. J gave up 3 bases and V 10 bases, and 13 bases lay outside the gene matches. The germline CDR1 and CDR2 sequences are ENHRY and SYGVKD. The CDR3 loop spans 16 amino acids.

The chain uses TRBV28 and TRBJ1-4; D perhaps matches TRBD1 (5 bases). CDR3 length: 12 residues. Between the trimmed V and J ends, which lost 11 bases and 4 bases, there was a span of 11 bases. Germline assignment: CDR1 MDHEN and CDR2 SYDVKM. CDR3 sequence (DNA): TGTGCCTCGGGTAGGGGTAATGAAAAACTGTTTTTT. Protein: CASGRGNEKLFF.

The chain couples TRBV6-5 to TRBJ2-1, with 14 bases aligning to TRBD2. The germline V gene has CDR1 MNHEY and CDR2 SVGAGI. This CDR3 contains 15 residues. J was trimmed by 16 bases and V by 6 bases; bases with no gene match: 14. CDR3 amino acids: CASRMGLAGVFGGFF. In DNA, the CDR3 is TGTGCCAGCAGAATGGGACTAGCGGGAGTTTTCGGGGGCTTCTTC.

In DNA form, the CDR3 reads TGTGCCAGCAGTGGGGGGCCCCAGCCCCAGCATTTT. Translated: CASSGGPQPQHF. This rearrangement joins TRBV2 to TRBJ1-5; possible D gene TRBD1, 6 bases. Germline V CDR1 and CDR2: SNHLY, FYNNEI. CDR3 size: 12 residues. Trimming pared 4 bases from V and 7 bases from J, leaving 8 bases between.

The chain has TRBV10-3 and TRBJ1-5; tentative D call: TRBD1 (6 bases). Per germline, CDR1 ENHRY and CDR2 SYGVKD. The CDR3 runs 15 residues. With 3 bases removed from V and 2 bases from J, the gap between germline ends came to 11 bases. The CDR3 DNA reads TGTGCCATCAGTGAATCTTCAGGGGGCAATCAGCCCCAGCATTTT. It codes for CAISESSGGNQPQHF.

V is TRBV7-3 and J is TRBJ1-6; a weak D match, TRBD1 (6 bases). Germline V gene lookup returns CDR1 SGHTA and CDR2 FQGTGA. The germline V and J ends were trimmed by 3 bases and 2 bases, with 11 bases remaining between them. The CDR3 has 16 residues. In nucleotides, the CDR3 is TGTGCCAGCAGCTTGGGGGCAGCCGCCTATAATTCACCCCTCCACTTT. It yields the protein CASSLGAAAYNSPLHF. Variable domain in full (rest from reference TRBV7-3 and TRBJ1-6): GAGVSQTPSNKVTEKGKYVELRCDPISGHTALYWYRQSLGQGPEFLIYFQGTGAADDSGLPNDRFFAVRPEGSVSTLKIQRTERGDSAVYLCASSLGAAAYNSPLHFGNGTRLTVT.

The genes are TRBV19 and TRBJ1-2; possibly TRBD1 for D (5 bases). Germline V gives CDR1 LNHDA, CDR2 SQIVND (reference sequence). The CDR3 runs 16 residues. V lost 5 bases and J lost 0, with 16 bases in between. In DNA form, the CDR3 reads TGTGCCAGTAGTCCGTACGCCAGGGAAACTAACTATGGCTACACCTTC. This codes for CASSPYARETNYGYTF.

This clone appeared once. CDR3 DNA: TGTGCCATCGGACAGGGACCATACGAGCAGTACTTC. Translation gives CAIGQGPYEQYF. The J gene is TRBJ2-7, the V gene TRBV2, with 8 bases fitting TRBD1. V shed 10 bases and J 4 bases; nucleotides not matched to a gene: 6. The CDR3 is 12 residues long. In germline, CDR1 is SNHLY, CDR2 FYNNEI.

V is TRBV7-2 and J is TRBJ2-2, with D maybe TRBD1 (6 bases). The CDR3 extends over 16 amino acids. CDR1 and CDR2 (germline): SGHTA, FQGNSA. V gave up 5 bases and J gave up 0 bases, with 13 bases separating them. In DNA, the CDR3 is TGTGCCAGCAGCCCCAGGGGCCACGCGAACACCGGGGAGCTGTTTTTT. It yields the protein CASSPRGHANTGELFF.

This chain uses TRBV30 with TRBJ2-5; tentatively, D is TRBD1 (5 bases). Germline assignment: CDR1 GTSNPN and CDR2 SVGIG (reference sequence). The CDR3 spans 13 residues. The V end lost 0 bases, the J end lost 10 bases, and 15 bases lay between the germline ends. This chain's CDR3 is CAWSVQGGRVQYF. CDR3 DNA: TGTGCCTGGAGTGTCCAGGGTGGAAGGGTCCAGTACTTC.

This chain uses TRBV27 with TRBJ2-1, with D possibly being TRBD2 (6 bases). This CDR3 spans 13 amino acids. V lost 4 bases and J lost 3, with 7 bases in between. Germline loops: CDR1 MNHEY, CDR2 SMNVEV (reference sequence). CDR3 residues: CASSSSVYNEQFF. The CDR3, as DNA: TGTGCCAGCAGTTCTAGCGTCTACAATGAGCAGTTCTTC.

This clone appeared once. The V gene is TRBV7-8, the J gene TRBJ1-1, with a tentative D call TRBD1 (5 bases). Germline V gene lookup returns CDR1 SGHVS and CDR2 FQNEAQ. The CDR3 loop spans 15 amino acids. The germline V and J ends were trimmed by 5 bases and 3 bases, with 16 bases remaining between them. The CDR3 loop reads CASSPPGTGDTEAFF. The CDR3, as DNA: TGTGCCAGCAGCCCTCCGGGCACGGGGGACACTGAAGCTTTCTTT. The full variable domain, rest sourced from reference TRBV7-8 and TRBJ1-1, is GAGVSQSPRYKVAKRGQDVALRCDPISGHVSLFWYQQALGQGPEFLTYFQNEAQLDKSGLPSDRFFAERPEGSVSTLKIQRTQQEDSAVYLCASSPPGTGDTEAFFGQGTRLTVV.

Of note for this clone: At one of its ends the junction is not consistent with the germline gene, which may arise from a read error. V gene TRBV19 combines with J gene TRBJ1-1; D not resolved. The germline V gene has CDR1 LNHDA and CDR2 SQIVND (reference sequence). The CDR3 has 13 residues. The CDR3 reads CASRWQVKTEAFF. The CDR3 nucleotides are TGTGCCAGTAGGTGGCAGGTGAAAACTGAAGCTTTCTTT.

V usage is TRBV11-2 and J usage is TRBJ1-1, with a possible D match to TRBD1 (6 bases). The ends were cut back, 0 bases at V and 0 bases at J, with 8 bases in the middle. The germline V gene encodes CDR1 SGHAT and CDR2 FQNNGV. CDR3 size: 15 residues. CDR3 nucleotides: TGTGCCAGCAGCTTAGAGGGGGCCATGAACACTGAAGCTTTCTTT. Protein product: CASSLEGAMNTEAFF.

The chain recombines TRBV4-1 with TRBJ1-4; 10 nucleotides line up with TRBD1. This CDR3 has 16 amino acids. After removal of 4 bases from V and 8 bases from J, the junction contained 10 bases not matched to a gene. The germline V gene encodes CDR1 MGHRA and CDR2 YSYEKL. The CDR3 DNA follows: TGCGCCAGCAGCCGGCCACTGGGACAGGGGTCCGAAAAACTGTTTTTT. Its translation: CASSRPLGQGSEKLFF.

The chain links TRBV5-1 to TRBJ1-2; D is possibly TRBD1 (6 bases). This CDR3 has 17 amino acids. Germline CDR1 is SGHRS and CDR2 is YFSETQ. With 1 base removed from V and 2 bases from J, the gap between germline ends came to 18 bases. The CDR3 DNA follows: TGCGCCAGCAGCTTGAGGGGGGGACATCGGAAAAACTATGGCTACACCTTC. This sequence encodes CASSLRGGHRKNYGYTF.

This chain uses TRBV5-8 with TRBJ1-3; D might be TRBD1 (6 bases). This CDR3 has 14 amino acids. Germline CDR1 SGHTS, CDR2 YDEGEE. The V end lost 4 bases, the J end lost 4 bases, and 12 bases lay between the germline ends. CDR3 residues: CASSRYDRGNTIYF. In DNA, the CDR3 is TGTGCCAGCAGCCGTTACGACAGGGGAAACACCATATATTTT.